Listed here are 31 T cell receptor beta chains from one sample, sequenced in a study of T cells in Graves' hyperthyroidism and ophthalmopathy. Amplification targeted TCR beta CDR3 regions from RNA transcripts. A first-round RT-PCR of the TCR CDR3 used the HTBI primer set. TCRdb independently ran MiXCR on the multiplex PCR reads; one entry per CDR3 protein. The sample has some 550,000 distinct CDR3 sequences; more than 15% are singletons. Sequences were obtained from blood. The receptors were sampled from a woman aged 40 to 50 with Graves' ophthalmopathy.

The chain combines TRBV5-1 with TRBJ2-5; D perhaps matches TRBD1 (6 bases). The V gene's germline CDR1 is SGHRS and CDR2 YFSETQ. V was cut by 4 bases and J by 4 bases, with 14 bases left in between. The CDR3 has 14 amino acids. DNA of the CDR3: TGCGCCAGCAGCCTCAACAGGGATTTAGAGACCCAGTACTTC. Translated: CASSLNRDLETQYF.

The CDR3 is CASSLRGAEGYTF. In DNA form, the CDR3 reads TGTGCCAGCAGCTTGCGGGGGGCTGAAGGCTACACCTTC. The chain is built from TRBV5-4 and TRBJ1-2; the D gene is possibly TRBD1 (6 bases). With 1 base removed from V and 8 bases from J, the gap between germline ends came to 12 bases. There are 13 residues in the CDR3. CDR1 and CDR2 (germline): SGHNT, YYREEE (reference sequence).

The chain links TRBV7-9 to TRBJ2-7; TRBD1 or TRBD2 may be the D gene (6 bases each). The CDR3 is made up of 15 amino acids. Germline values: CDR1 SEHNR, CDR2 FQNEAQ (reference sequence). The V end lost 5 bases, the J end lost 2 bases, and 16 bases lay between the germline ends. Here the CDR3 DNA reads TGTGCCAGCAGCAGAGGGGGACTGGGCACCTACGAGCAGTACTTC. This translates into CASSRGGLGTYEQYF.

This clonotype was found many times. V is TRBV20-1 and J is TRBJ2-3; D gene uncertain. The V end was cut by 5 bases, the J end by 0 bases, with 15 bases between. The CDR3 has 15 residues. The germline gives CDR1 DFQATT, CDR2 SNEGSKA (reference sequence). CDR3 in DNA: TGCAGTGCTTCGCCTCCTCGGCCTAGCACAGATACGCAGTATTTT. Encoded protein: CSASPPRPSTDTQYF.

This rearrangement joins TRBV20-1 to TRBJ2-1; 9 bases align to TRBD1. The CDR3 is made up of 17 amino acids. Germline loops: CDR1 DFQATT, CDR2 SNEGSKA (reference sequence). CDR3 in amino acids: CTITGQGTRSTYNEQFF. For the CDR3, the DNA is TGCACTATCACGGGACAGGGAACGAGGAGCACCTACAATGAGCAGTTCTTC.

This clonotype was detected ten times or more. The gene calls are TRBV12-3 or TRBV12-4 and TRBJ2-7; possible D gene TRBD2, 7 bases. The CDR3 is 15 amino acids. Trimming removed 6 bases at V and 0 bases at J, with 15 bases between. The CDR3 sequence: CASSTRAGASYEQYF. The CDR3 DNA reads as TGTGCCAGCAGCACCCGGGCGGGGGCCTCCTACGAGCAGTACTTC.

Many counts were recorded for this clonotype. This sequence joins TRBV7-8 and TRBJ2-4; D call uncertain. V was cut by 0 bases and J by 7 bases, with 7 bases left in between. Germline values: CDR1 SGHVS, CDR2 FQNEAQ. The CDR3 runs 13 residues. The CDR3 is CASSLAEPNIQYF. In nucleotides, the CDR3 is TGTGCCAGCAGCTTAGCTGAACCTAACATTCAGTACTTC.

This clonotype occurred a few times. V is TRBV4-1 and J is TRBJ1-5, with 10 bases aligning to TRBD1. Per germline, CDR1 MGHRA and CDR2 YSYEKL. The ends lost 3 bases at V and 3 bases at J; junction bases unmatched: 5. The CDR3 contains 16 residues. This CDR3 is CASSQGGQGDNQPQHF. DNA of the CDR3: TGCGCCAGCAGCCAGGGAGGACAGGGGGACAATCAGCCCCAGCATTTT.

CDR3 protein: CASSRLDNELDTQYF. The CDR3 DNA reads as TGTGCCAGCAGCCGACTTGACAATGAGTTAGATACGCAGTATTTT. V is TRBV7-8 and J is TRBJ2-3; D remains ambiguous. The germline CDR1 and CDR2 sequences are SGHVS and FQNEAQ. Between the trimmed V and J ends, which lost 5 bases and 5 bases, there was a span of 17 bases. This CDR3 comprises 15 residues.

This sequence joins TRBV6-1 and TRBJ1-4, with 8 bases identical to TRBD1. The CDR3 runs 19 residues. V lost 4 bases, J lost 8 bases, and 21 bases stayed unmatched. The germline gives CDR1 MNHNS, CDR2 SASEGT. The CDR3 bases are TGTGCCAGCAGTGGGACAGGGATGGGTGTATTGGTAGTAGGGGAAAAACTGTTTTTT. Translated, it gives CASSGTGMGVLVVGEKLFF.

This clonotype was recorded a few times. The rearrangement links TRBV20-1 to TRBJ2-5; D is ambiguous. The length of the CDR3 is 13 residues. CDR1 DFQATT and CDR2 SNEGSKA come from the germline V gene (reference sequence). The V end was cut by 0 bases, the J end by 5 bases, with 10 bases between. The CDR3 is CSAREGGIETQYF. CDR3 sequence (DNA): TGCAGTGCTAGAGAGGGCGGTATTGAGACCCAGTACTTC.

There are a few counts of this clonotype. The chain has TRBV28 and TRBJ2-3; the D is unclear. The CDR3 loop spans 12 amino acids. The V gene's germline CDR1 is MDHEN and CDR2 SYDVKM. V shed 5 bases and J shed 5 bases, with 8 bases lying between them. The CDR3 here is CASSENLDTQYF. In nucleotides, the CDR3 is TGTGCCAGCAGTGAAAATCTAGATACGCAGTATTTT.

The chain couples TRBV6-1 to TRBJ2-3; no clear D gene. CDR3 size: 15 residues. Germline-derived CDR1 and CDR2 are MNHNS and SASEGT. V dropped 7 bases and J dropped 0 bases, with 14 bases sitting between them. This CDR3 reads CASTWSIASTDTQYF. In DNA form, the CDR3 reads TGTGCCAGCACCTGGAGTATAGCTAGCACAGATACGCAGTATTTT.

The rearrangement uses TRBV3-1 and TRBJ1-5; a weak D match, TRBD1 (5 bases). Germline V gene sequence: CDR1 LGHDT, CDR2 YNNKEL (reference sequence). Trimming pared 2 bases from V and 11 bases from J, leaving 25 bases between. CDR3 length: 17 residues. The DNA of the CDR3 is TGTGCCAGCAGCCAAAATAATCCTAGGGGACCCCAATCGGCCCAGCATTTT. Translation gives CASSQNNPRGPQSAQHF.

About this clonotype: The junction departs from germline at one end; a sequencing error may be responsible. V gene TRBV5-4 combines with J gene TRBJ2-6, with a possible D match to TRBD1 (5 bases). This CDR3 contains 16 residues. Germline V gene lookup returns CDR1 SGHNT and CDR2 YYREEE (reference sequence). The CDR3 sequence: CASSLEDNSGASVLTF. Written as DNA, the CDR3 is TGTGCCAGCAGCTTGGAGGACAACTCTGGGGCCAGCGTCCTGACTTTC. Variable domain in full (rest from reference TRBV5-4 and TRBJ2-6): ETGVTQSPTHLIKTRGQQVTLRCSSQSGHNTVSWYQQALGQGPQFIFQYYREEENGRGNFPPRFSGLQFPNYSSELNVNALELDDSALYLCASSLEDNSGASVLTFGAGSRLTVL.

This clonotype showed up many times. The rearrangement uses TRBV5-1 and TRBJ1-1; D is possibly TRBD1 (5 bases). Germline V gene data show CDR1 as SGHRS and CDR2 as YFSETQ. The CDR3 length is 14 residues. Deletions cut 4 bases from V and 6 bases from J, with 16 bases between. The CDR3 DNA reads as TGCGCCAGCAGCCGGGGGGAGATTGACGCTGAAGCTTTCTTT. This codes for CASSRGEIDAEAFF.

This clonotype has more than one count but fewer than ten. The chain carries TRBV2 and TRBJ1-6; the match to TRBD1 covers 9 bases. The CDR3 length is 16 residues. Germline lookup yields CDR1 SNHLY and CDR2 FYNNEI. V lost 6 bases, J lost 6 bases, and 9 bases stayed unmatched. For the CDR3, the DNA is TGTGCCAGCAGCCTCCGGGACAGGGTTCTTAATTCACCCCTCCACTTT. The encoded protein is CASSLRDRVLNSPLHF.

The gene calls are TRBV5-1 and TRBJ1-1, with 10 bases lining up with TRBD1. The CDR3 consists of 14 residues. The trim removed 7 bases at V and 5 bases at J, leaving 8 bases unmatched. CDR1 and CDR2 (germline): SGHRS, YFSETQ. The CDR3: CASGRGQGITEAFF. In DNA, the CDR3 is TGCGCCAGCGGCAGGGGACAGGGGATTACTGAAGCTTTCTTT. Using reference TRBV5-1 and TRBJ1-1 for the parts outside the CDR3, the full variable domain is KAGVTQTPRYLIKTRGQQVTLSCSPISGHRSVSWYQQTPGQGLQFLFEYFSETQRNKGNFPGRFSGRQFSNSRSEMNVSTLELGDSALYLCASGRGQGITEAFFGQGTRLTVV.

This chain connects TRBV6-5 to TRBJ1-5; tentative D call: TRBD1 (5 bases). The germline CDR1 and CDR2 sequences are MNHEY and SVGAGI. The CDR3 sequence is 14 residues long. Trimming took 2 bases from V and 6 from J, leaving 11 bases between them. The CDR3 bases are TGTGCCAGCAGTTACCCAGGAGGGACTCAGCCCCAGCATTTT. Translated: CASSYPGGTQPQHF.

This clonotype was recorded a few times. This rearrangement joins TRBV5-1 to TRBJ2-5; D is perhaps TRBD1 (6 bases). From germline, CDR1 is SGHRS and CDR2 YFSETQ. Trimming shortened V by 4 bases and J by 5 bases, and 18 bases separated the two germline ends. The CDR3 extends over 15 amino acids. The CDR3 here is CASSTPLGAGETQYF. CDR3 in DNA: TGCGCCAGCAGCACCCCCCTGGGGGCCGGGGAGACCCAGTACTTC.

This clonotype was detected a few times. This chain connects TRBV4-1 to TRBJ2-7; 13 bases line up with TRBD2. Germline CDR1 is MGHRA and CDR2 is YSYEKL. Trimming at V came to 0 bases and at J to 1 base, leaving 3 bases not matched to a gene. The CDR3 length is 17 residues. CDR3 loop: CASSQDPGLAGSYEQYF. The DNA for the CDR3 is TGCGCCAGCAGCCAAGATCCGGGACTAGCGGGATCCTACGAGCAGTACTTC.

This clonotype was detected a few times. The V gene is TRBV6-2 or TRBV6-3, the J gene TRBJ2-7, with D perhaps being TRBD1 or TRBD2 (5 bases each). There are 16 residues in the CDR3. The V end lost 2 bases, the J end lost 6 bases, and 20 bases lay between the germline ends. CDR1 is MNHEY, CDR2 SVGEGT, per germline. CDR3 region: CASSYGGGGFGFEQYF. In DNA form, the CDR3 reads TGTGCCAGCAGTTACGGCGGTGGGGGATTCGGGTTCGAGCAGTACTTC.

This clonotype was recorded many times. This chain uses TRBV7-8 with TRBJ2-3; D possibly uses TRBD1 or TRBD2 (5 bases each). CDR3 size: 15 residues. V was trimmed by 4 bases and J by 2 bases, leaving 13 bases between them. CDR1 and CDR2 (germline): SGHVS, FQNEAQ. The CDR3 nucleotides read TGTGCCAGCAGCTCTGGGGACGGCATCACAGATACGCAGTATTTT. Protein product: CASSSGDGITDTQYF.

This clonotype turned up a few times. V usage is TRBV29-1 and J usage is TRBJ2-3; D may be TRBD2 (5 bases). CDR1 and CDR2 from the germline V gene are SQVTM and ANQGSEA. This CDR3 is built from 14 residues. The germline V and J ends were trimmed by 2 bases and 3 bases, with 12 bases remaining between them. The CDR3 nucleotides read TGCAGCGTTGAAAAAGGGAGACCAACAGATACGCAGTATTTT. This encodes CSVEKGRPTDTQYF.

This clonotype was detected ten times or more. The rearrangement uses TRBV18 and TRBJ1-3, with D tentatively TRBD1 (6 bases). The germline CDR1 and CDR2 sequences are KGHSH and LQKENI. The V and J ends lost 3 bases and 0 bases respectively, with 12 bases between them. The CDR3 sequence is 16 residues long. The CDR3, as DNA: TGTGCCAGCTCACCGCGACAGGATAACTCTGGAAACACCATATATTTT. Translated: CASSPRQDNSGNTIYF.

The table lists this clonotype with many counts. The gene calls are TRBV11-2 and TRBJ2-7; D uncertain. CDR3 size: 12 residues. CDR1 is SGHAT, CDR2 FQNNGV, per germline. The ends were cut back, 2 bases at V and 2 bases at J, with 4 bases in the middle. CDR3 nucleotide sequence: TGTGCCAGCAGCTTACGAGCCTACGAGCAGTACTTC. Its protein product is CASSLRAYEQYF.

The genes are TRBV29-1 and TRBJ2-7; a weak D match, TRBD1 (6 bases). CDR3 length equals 13 residues. Trimming stripped 6 bases from V and 4 bases from J, with 16 bases between. Germline lookup yields CDR1 SQVTM and CDR2 ANQGSEA. The CDR3 nucleotides are TGCAGCGTCCTTGGACAGTCCCCTTACGAGCAGTACTTC. Encoded protein: CSVLGQSPYEQYF.

The chain carries TRBV5-1 and TRBJ1-4; no clear D. Trimming cost V 4 bases and J 3 bases, with 10 bases left between them. The CDR3 spans 14 residues. Germline-derived CDR1 and CDR2 are SGHRS and YFSETQ. Written as DNA, the CDR3 is TGCGCCAGCAGCCAGACACCGGCTAATGAAAAACTGTTTTTT. Protein sequence: CASSQTPANEKLFF.

This clonotype was picked up many times. The V call is TRBV5-1, the J call TRBJ2-7; TRBD1 or TRBD2 may be the D gene (6 bases each). Germline assignment: CDR1 SGHRS and CDR2 YFSETQ. The CDR3 runs to 13 residues. V was shortened by 4 bases and J by 5 bases, with 13 bases between the two germline ends. DNA of the CDR3: TGCGCCAGCAGCCCGGAGGGGGGCCACGAGCAGTACTTC. Its protein is CASSPEGGHEQYF. The full variable domain, with the rest looked up from reference TRBV5-1 and TRBJ2-7, is KAGVTQTPRYLIKTRGQQVTLSCSPISGHRSVSWYQQTPGQGLQFLFEYFSETQRNKGNFPGRFSGRQFSNSRSEMNVSTLELGDSALYLCASSPEGGHEQYFGPGTRLTVT.

This clonotype showed up just a few times. The chain's CDR3 is CSAPSGGNTEAFF. The CDR3 DNA is TGCAGTGCCCCGAGTGGGGGGAACACTGAAGCTTTCTTT. This chain links TRBV20-1 with TRBJ1-1; perhaps TRBD1 as D (5 bases). Germline V lookup: CDR1 DFQATT, CDR2 SNEGSKA (reference sequence). CDR3 length equals 13 residues. V was pared by 6 bases and J by 1 base, with 12 bases between.

This clonotype has only a few counts. The V gene is TRBV12-3 or TRBV12-4, the J gene TRBJ2-1; 11 nucleotides match TRBD2. V was clipped by 5 bases and J by 7 bases; unmatched bases: 10. The CDR3 consists of 16 residues. This CDR3 reads CASSGSIAGGRNEQFF. CDR3 sequence (DNA): TGTGCCAGCAGTGGATCAATAGCGGGAGGGCGGAATGAGCAGTTCTTC.